The 21 T cell receptor beta chains presented below share a single source sample, sequenced in a study of T cells expressing NK-cell markers. TCRdb reanalyzed the 5' RACE reads, giving one entry per CDR3 protein sequence and no DNA. The repertoire table contains a few hundred thousand distinct CDR3 sequences. What was sequenced was blood T cells: a sorted CD56 or NKG2C T cell subset, CD4+ or CD8+ T cells, or bulk PBMC T cells (not recorded which). The receptors originated from a man aged 18 to 30 in good health.

The genes are TRBV3-1 and TRBJ2-2; the D gene TCRdb calls, TRBD2, cannot be checked with no DNA. The germline CDR1 and CDR2 sequences are LGHDT and YNNKEL (reference sequence). CDR3 length equals 16 residues. The CDR3 sequence: CASTMGLPANTGELFF.

The CDR3 sequence is CASSLRDREPTYEQYF. The J gene is TRBJ2-7, the V gene TRBV5-5; TCRdb calls TRBD1, which cannot be checked without DNA. The CDR3 covers 16 residues. CDR1 SGHKS and CDR2 YYEKEE come from the germline V gene (reference sequence).

This rearrangement joins TRBV4-3 to TRBJ1-1; the D call of TRBD1 rests on TCRdb alone, since no DNA is present to check it. There are 14 residues in the CDR3. From germline, CDR1 is LGHNA and CDR2 YSLEER. CDR3 sequence reads: CASSFWAANTEAFF.

This chain's CDR3 is CSASGGREYNEQFF. V and J are TRBV20-1 and TRBJ2-1; TCRdb designates TRBD2, a call that cannot be tested without DNA. The CDR3 loop spans 14 amino acids. Germline V gene sequence: CDR1 DFQATT, CDR2 SNEGSKA (reference sequence).

This chain links TRBV9 with TRBJ2-3; the D call of TRBD1 rests on TCRdb alone, since no DNA is present to check it. CDR1 and CDR2 (germline): SGDLS, YYNGEE. The CDR3 contains 15 residues. The CDR3 region is CASSADGPGTDTQYF. The whole variable domain, remainder taken from reference TRBV9 and TRBJ2-3, is DSGVTQTPKHLITATGQRVTLRCSPRSGDLSVYWYQQSLDQGLQFLIQYYNGEERAKGNILERFSAQQFPDLHSELNLSSLELGDSALYFCASSADGPGTDTQYFGPGTRLTVL.

This chain connects TRBV6-5 to TRBJ2-2; TCRdb designates TRBD1, a call that cannot be tested without DNA. CDR1 is MNHEY, CDR2 SVGAGI, per germline. The CDR3 extends over 16 amino acids. CDR3 region: CASSFSTGASSGELFF.

This chain's CDR3 is CASRRTGEGEKLFF. V and J are TRBV6-5 and TRBJ1-4; as DNA is missing, the TRBD1 call by TCRdb cannot be tested. Germline V gene sequence: CDR1 MNHEY, CDR2 SVGAGI. The CDR3 is made up of 14 amino acids.

The CDR3 reads CASSSTRQAGYNEQFF. The rearrangement uses TRBV28 and TRBJ2-1; with no DNA, the TCRdb D assignment of TRBD1 cannot be verified. The CDR3 has 16 residues. Germline CDR1 is MDHEN and CDR2 is SYDVKM.

CDR3 amino acids: CASSLALGVNEQFF. This chain uses TRBV5-1 with TRBJ2-1; without DNA, the TCRdb call of TRBD1 cannot be checked. Germline assignment: CDR1 SGHRS and CDR2 YFSETQ. The CDR3 runs 14 residues.

The rearrangement uses TRBV20-1 and TRBJ2-1; TCRdb calls TRBD1, which cannot be checked without DNA. The length of the CDR3 is 16 residues. Germline V CDR1 and CDR2: DFQATT, SNEGSKA (reference sequence). The CDR3 region is CSAGSLAGAPRGEQFF.

The chain combines TRBV7-2 with TRBJ2-7; checking the TCRdb D call of TRBD2 is not possible without DNA. Germline V gene sequence: CDR1 SGHTA, CDR2 FQGNSA. This CDR3 comprises 15 residues. The chain's CDR3 is CASSLGSGRNYEQYF.

The V gene is TRBV11-2, the J gene TRBJ2-2. Germline V CDR1 and CDR2: SGHAT, FQNNGV. CDR3 length equals 15 residues. Here the CDR3 reads CASSSGAYSDGELFF.

This chain connects TRBV6-1 to TRBJ1-2. The CDR3 consists of 14 residues. The germline V gene encodes CDR1 MNHNS and CDR2 SASEGT. The CDR3 region is CASSGTHFSNGYTF.

The chain carries TRBV5-1 and TRBJ2-2; with no DNA, the TCRdb D assignment of TRBD1 cannot be verified. The CDR3 runs to 18 residues. CDR1 and CDR2 (germline): SGHRS, YFSETQ. The CDR3 loop is CASSLRAGQGPLLRELFF.

This CDR3 is CASSLTGTSQNGEQFF. The chain employs TRBV5-5 and TRBJ2-1; lacking DNA, the TRBD2 call made by TCRdb goes unchecked. Germline V gives CDR1 SGHKS, CDR2 YYEKEE (reference sequence). The CDR3 runs to 16 residues.

The CDR3: CASSSTDSPQNIQYF. The chain links TRBV7-9 to TRBJ2-4; TCRdb indicates TRBD1, and absent DNA this call remains unverified. The CDR3 is made up of 15 amino acids. CDR1 is SEHNR and CDR2 is FQNEAQ in the germline V gene (reference sequence).

This chain links TRBV5-1 with TRBJ2-5. The CDR3 loop spans 14 amino acids. Germline values: CDR1 SGHRS, CDR2 YFSETQ. The CDR3 sequence: CASGPTPGGETQYF.

The chain employs TRBV10-3 and TRBJ2-7; the D gene TCRdb calls, TRBD1, cannot be checked with no DNA. The CDR3 contains 16 residues. Germline loops: CDR1 ENHRY, CDR2 SYGVKD. The CDR3 reads CAISDPGTAKTYEQYF.

The rearrangement joins TRBV12-3 or TRBV12-4 to TRBJ1-2. CDR3 size: 12 residues. The CDR3 sequence: CASSFISYGYTF.

The chain recombines TRBV7-9 with TRBJ2-7; lacking DNA, the TRBD1 call made by TCRdb goes unchecked. Germline V gives CDR1 SEHNR, CDR2 FQNEAQ (reference sequence). The CDR3 length is 14 residues. CDR3 sequence reads: CASIGDESSYEQYF.

The chain combines TRBV6-1 with TRBJ2-6; TCRdb outputs TRBD2, but without DNA this stays unchecked. CDR1 is MNHNS, CDR2 SASEGT, per germline. The CDR3 is 17 residues long. This CDR3 is CASSRTSGGSGANVLTF.